This TCR beta chain appears in the sequencing data of a study of a mutant IDH1 vaccine in newly diagnosed glioma. Study background: Vaccines were first given 4-6 weeks after radiotherapy alone, or with temozolomide cycles. Radiotherapy, temozolomide, or both had been given previously, and both were given to most.

The time point denotes: week 35, safety follow-up. Every vaccine dose comprised 300 ug of mutant IDH1 20-mer peptide plus topical imiquimod. Notes on the study in general: A vaccine-induced immune response developed in about 93% of the patients.

Here immunoSEQ multiplex PCR was the method, and the copy in TCRdb shows in-frame clones only, minus some. The table shows roughly 52,000 clones, with 76% occurring only once. Trimming stripped 4 bases from V and 4 bases from J, with 11 bases between. From germline, CDR1 is SGHRS and CDR2 YFSETQ. The CDR3 has 13 amino acids. Turning to this clone: The antigen is not known.

The sequence was collected from a man in his forties or fifties with glioma. This chain connects TRBV5-1 to TRBJ2-5; no clear D gene. This specimen was PBMCs, taken from a glioma patient whose treatment included an IDH1 peptide vaccine. CDR3 loop: CASSAARRETQYF. CDR3 nucleotide sequence: TGCGCCAGCAGCGCCGCTAGAAGAGAGACCCAGTACTTC.